This T cell receptor beta chain is drawn from a study of control samples from healthy donors and cancer patients (dated by TCRdb to about 2020). The receptor library was made with the immunoSEQ multiplex PCR assay. TCRdb's version of the immuneACCESS table is confined to in-frame rearrangements and falls short of the full clone set. An unresolved V gene accounts for under half of the shortfall where checked; the remainder is of unknown origin. The sample records 40,000 to 45,000 clones, roughly 65% of which are singletons. Jointly, the top ten make up 17% of the sample. Notes on this clone: Its specific antigen is unknown. It has no much larger one-base neighbor in the sample; base qualities were not kept.

The germline V gene sets CDR1 to MDHEN and CDR2 to SYDVKM. Here V drops 2 bases and J drops 7 bases, and the junction holds 4 bases not matched to any gene. Measured from the cysteine to the phenylalanine, the CDR3 is 13 residues long. Of the read, only the CDR3 DNA is kept; its 39 bases are in frame from base 1. The TCR sequence derives from a male donor with melanoma. The chain is made from TRBV28 and TRBJ1-2; 7 central nucleotides agree with TRBD1. The source material was formalin-fixed, paraffin-embedded tissue. The CDR3 protein: CASSLNRQGGYTF. The base sequence is TGTGCCAGCAGTTTAAATCGACAGGGTGGCTACACCTTC.